This T cell receptor (beta chain) was recorded in a study of shared T cell receptors in the human thymus. The CDR3 is 20 residues long. From germline, CDR1 is MDHEN and CDR2 SYDVKM. The junction had 19 bases not matched to a gene; V was cut back by 7 bases and J by 1 base. Generated by immunoSEQ multiplex PCR, the TCRdb table keeps only in-frame clones and is missing some. This table holds 720,000 or so clones, 70% to 90% found once. This sample was also put to use in a study of human thymus T cells. According to that study: Resections from corrective heart surgery provided thymus tissue.

The V call is TRBV28, the J call TRBJ1-3; 10 bases are shared with TRBD1. This TCR derives from a girl in the first two years of life with a congenital heart defect. Specimen: thymocytes. CDR3 region: CASTPLSVGTGVNSGNTIYF. In nucleotides, the CDR3 is TGTGCCAGCACCCCCTTATCAGTAGGGACAGGGGTAAATTCTGGAAACACCATATATTTT.